The 23 T cell receptor beta chains below come from one sample, sequenced in a study of blood T cell repertoires in COVID-19. Clones were read by immunoSEQ multiplex PCR, and TCRdb kept only the in-frame ones, dropping some. The data contain about 380,000 clones, around 87% of them singletons. The specimen sequenced was PBMCs or T cells enriched from blood (not recorded which). These receptors all stem from a man aged 25 to 45 who had recovered from COVID-19.

Notes on this clone: Since a much larger clone is just one base distant, this may be a read error. The chain employs TRBV27 and TRBJ1-2; 8 bases are a match to TRBD1. The CDR3 runs to 13 residues. V lost 6 bases, J lost 4 bases, and 4 bases stayed unmatched. In germline, CDR1 is MNHEY, CDR2 SMNVEV (reference sequence). CDR3 amino acids: CASSRDRTYGYTF. CDR3 coding DNA: TGTGCCAGCAGCCGGGACAGGACCTATGGCTACACCTTC.

V is TRBV5-1 and J is TRBJ2-1; D may be TRBD1 (5 bases). The CDR3 loop spans 16 amino acids. The germline V gene has CDR1 SGHRS and CDR2 YFSETQ. The ends were cut back, 0 bases at V and 4 bases at J, with 14 bases in the middle. The CDR3, as DNA: TGCGCCAGCAGCTTGGGCAGGGAAAATCGTTACAATGAGCAGTTCTTC. Amino acid sequence: CASSLGRENRYNEQFF.

V usage is TRBV6-5 and J usage is TRBJ1-1; D ambiguous. Germline CDR1 and CDR2: MNHEY and SVGAGI. Trimming stripped 0 bases from V and 7 bases from J, with 12 bases between. The CDR3 has 14 residues. CDR3 loop: CASSYSGSAGEAFF. The DNA for the CDR3 is TGTGCCAGCAGTTACTCGGGCAGTGCGGGTGAAGCTTTCTTT.

The rearrangement uses TRBV2 and TRBJ1-6; TRBD1 aligns across 10 bases. The CDR3 extends over 16 amino acids. The trim removed 0 bases at V and 9 bases at J, leaving 5 bases unmatched. The germline V gene encodes CDR1 SNHLY and CDR2 FYNNEI. CDR3 sequence: CASSEAGQGWRSPLHF. The CDR3 DNA reads as TGTGCCAGCAGTGAAGCGGGACAGGGGTGGCGTTCACCCCTCCACTTT.

This clone was picked up a small number of times. J is TRBJ2-6 and V is TRBV30; the D is unclear. V gave up 0 bases and J gave up 0 bases, with 12 bases separating them. This CDR3 spans 17 amino acids. In germline, CDR1 is GTSNPN, CDR2 SVGIG (reference sequence). The CDR3 here is CAWSVRGLNSGANVLTF. The DNA for the CDR3 is TGTGCCTGGAGTGTACGTGGGCTGAACTCTGGGGCCAACGTCCTGACTTTC.

This rearrangement joins TRBV11-2 to TRBJ2-5; TRBD2 is a possible D gene (6 bases). CDR1 and CDR2 (germline): SGHAT, FQNNGV. Deletions cut 5 bases from V and 2 bases from J, with 24 bases between. CDR3 length: 18 residues. The CDR3 spells CASSRPGFEWGVQETQYF. The CDR3 region has the DNA TGTGCCAGCAGCCGCCCAGGGTTTGAGTGGGGGGTTCAAGAGACCCAGTACTTC. Supplemented by reference TRBV11-2 and TRBJ2-5, the full variable domain reads EAGVAQSPRYKIIEKRQSVAFWCNPISGHATLYWYQQILGQGPKLLIQFQNNGVVDDSQLPKDRFSAERLKGVDSTLKIQPAKLEDSAVYLCASSRPGFEWGVQETQYFGPGTRLLVL.

Turning to this clone: In the same sample, other DNA sequences code for this CDR3. The V gene is TRBV7-2, the J gene TRBJ2-1, with 7 bases that match TRBD1. Germline assignment: CDR1 SGHTA and CDR2 FQGNSA. The CDR3 loop spans 15 amino acids. Unmatched junction bases numbered 4, after V lost 5 bases and J lost 0 bases. CDR3 loop: CASSPEGASYNEQFF. The CDR3 DNA reads TGTGCCAGCAGCCCCGAGGGGGCCTCCTACAATGAGCAGTTCTTC.

The gene calls are TRBV15 and TRBJ1-4; weak D call: TRBD1 (5 bases). Looked up from germline, CDR1 is LNHNV and CDR2 is YYDKDF (reference sequence). Trimming pared 1 base from V and 7 bases from J, leaving 7 bases between. This CDR3 has 13 residues. CDR3 coding DNA: TGTGCCACCAGCAGAGGGGGCGTTGAAAAACTGTTTTTT. It yields the protein CATSRGGVEKLFF.

The chain employs TRBV12-5 and TRBJ1-1; the D is unclear. Per the germline V gene, CDR1 is LGHNT and CDR2 is FRNRAP. V dropped 1 base and J dropped 3 bases, with 6 bases sitting between them. The CDR3 covers 13 residues. CDR3 protein: CASGLAVDTEAFF. The CDR3 region has the DNA TGTGCTAGTGGTTTGGCGGTGGACACTGAAGCTTTCTTT.

This chain uses TRBV6-5 with TRBJ1-1; 7 bases fit TRBD1. Germline V gene sequence: CDR1 MNHEY, CDR2 SVGAGI. The CDR3 sequence is 14 residues long. The V gene end was trimmed by 6 bases and the J gene end by 2 bases; junction bases not matched to a gene: 6. The CDR3 DNA is TGTGCCAGCAGGATTCACAGGGGAAACACTGAAGCTTTCTTT. This codes for CASRIHRGNTEAFF.

This clone was counted once. V and J are TRBV28 and TRBJ1-3, with TRBD1 as a possible D gene (5 bases). The V gene lost 2 bases and the J gene lost 3 bases, with 5 bases spanning the gap. The CDR3 is made up of 13 amino acids. Germline V lookup: CDR1 MDHEN, CDR2 SYDVKM. The CDR3 is CASSLQGGNTIYF. The DNA for the CDR3 is TGTGCCAGCAGTTTACAGGGTGGAAACACCATATATTTT.

This chain uses TRBV4-3 with TRBJ2-7, with a tentative D call TRBD1 (5 bases). Trimming stripped 3 bases from V and 3 bases from J, with 15 bases between. The germline CDR1 and CDR2 sequences are LGHNA and YSLEER. The CDR3 extends over 15 amino acids. CDR3 sequence reads: CASSQERARDYEQYF. The CDR3 coding sequence is TGCGCCAGCAGCCAGGAAAGGGCCAGGGACTACGAGCAGTACTTC.

V and J are TRBV7-2 and TRBJ1-2, with a tentative D call TRBD1 (6 bases). The CDR3 extends over 15 amino acids. The germline CDR1 and CDR2 sequences are SGHTA and FQGNSA. Trimming left V 5 bases short and J 1 base short, with 14 bases between. CDR3 sequence reads: CASSIGQLSNYGYTF. The CDR3 nucleotides are TGTGCCAGCAGCATAGGACAGTTGAGTAACTATGGCTACACCTTC. Drawing the rest from reference TRBV7-2 and TRBJ1-2, the complete variable domain is GAGVSQSPSNKVTEKGKDVELRCDPISGHTALYWYRQSLGQGLEFLIYFQGNSAPDKSGLPSDRFSAERTGGSVSTLTIQRTQQEDSAVYLCASSIGQLSNYGYTFGSGTRLTVV.

The J gene is TRBJ1-1, the V gene TRBV18; 10 nucleotides align to TRBD1. The CDR3 covers 15 residues. Trimming took 8 bases from V and 7 from J; bases not matched to a gene: 13. Germline V CDR1 and CDR2: KGHSH, LQKENI. The CDR3 here is CASPRTGGVTGEAFF. The CDR3 coding sequence is TGTGCCAGCCCGAGGACAGGGGGGGTAACAGGTGAAGCTTTCTTT.

The DNA for the CDR3 is TGTGCCAGCAGTTACCGAGGAGCTACGCAGTATTTT. Translating it yields CASSYRGATQYF. V and J are TRBV6-5 and TRBJ2-3; D not resolved. Germline CDR1 reads MNHEY; CDR2 reads SVGAGI. The CDR3 spans 12 residues. V dropped 2 bases and J dropped 8 bases, with 8 bases sitting between them.

This chain joins TRBV7-8 and TRBJ1-2; weak D call: TRBD1 (5 bases). Germline CDR1 SGHVS, CDR2 FQNEAQ. The CDR3 extends over 16 amino acids. V lost 5 bases and J 3 bases, leaving 19 bases between the germline ends. CDR3 sequence (DNA): TGTGCCAGCAGCCCGTCGGGGGTATCTAGGTACTATGGCTACACCTTC. Its protein product is CASSPSGVSRYYGYTF. Drawing the rest from reference TRBV7-8 and TRBJ1-2, the complete variable domain is GAGVSQSPRYKVAKRGQDVALRCDPISGHVSLFWYQQALGQGPEFLTYFQNEAQLDKSGLPSDRFFAERPEGSVSTLKIQRTQQEDSAVYLCASSPSGVSRYYGYTFGSGTRLTVV.

The gene calls are TRBV11-1 and TRBJ1-6, with D perhaps matching TRBD1 (6 bases). The V gene lost 5 bases and the J gene lost 10 bases, with 18 bases spanning the gap. The CDR3 runs to 15 residues. Germline V gene lookup returns CDR1 SGHAT and CDR2 FQDESV (reference sequence). CDR3 in DNA: TGTGCCAGCAGCCAAGACTGGGACATCCAATCACCCCTCCACTTT. This sequence encodes CASSQDWDIQSPLHF.

J is TRBJ2-7 and V is TRBV6-5, with 7 positions matching TRBD1. Germline trimming cut 6 bases from V and 7 bases from J; bases unmatched to any gene: 9. CDR1 MNHEY and CDR2 SVGAGI come from the germline V gene. The CDR3 loop spans 13 amino acids. The CDR3 spells CASRSPGGREQYF. CDR3 DNA sequence: TGTGCCAGCAGGTCACCAGGGGGTAGAGAGCAGTACTTC.

The rearrangement joins TRBV9 to TRBJ1-5; 8 nucleotides agree with TRBD1. Germline V gives CDR1 SGDLS, CDR2 YYNGEE. The trim removed 5 bases at V and 9 bases at J, leaving 10 bases unmatched. The CDR3 runs 14 residues. CDR3 sequence: CASSLRTGSGPQHF. Written as DNA, the CDR3 is TGTGCCAGCAGTCTTAGGACAGGGAGCGGGCCCCAGCATTTT.

The V gene is TRBV21-1, the J gene TRBJ1-6; the DNA was not used to check the table's D call, TRBD1. TRBV21-1 counts as a pseudogene. This CDR3 has 15 residues. The CDR3, as DNA: TGTGCCAGCAGCAAGCCGGGACAGGGGAATTCACCCCTCCACTTT. This gives the protein CASSKPGQGNSPLHF.

This clone has just one count. The chain has TRBV2 and TRBJ1-6, with a weak D call TRBD1 (5 bases). Germline loops: CDR1 SNHLY, CDR2 FYNNEI. The CDR3 contains 12 residues. V lost 7 bases to trimming and J lost 9 bases, with 10 bases between them. The CDR3 is CASTREASPLHF. CDR3 DNA sequence: TGTGCCAGCACCAGGGAAGCTTCACCCCTCCACTTT.

This chain uses TRBV5-6 with TRBJ2-2; 7 nucleotides align to TRBD2. This CDR3 has 15 amino acids. V shed 6 bases, J shed 0 bases, and the junction held 5 bases outside the gene matches. Germline V gene data show CDR1 as SGHDT and CDR2 as YYEEEE. The CDR3 nucleotides read TGTGCCAGCAACCTTGGGACTACGAACACCGGGGAGCTGTTTTTT. The encoded protein is CASNLGTTNTGELFF. The whole variable domain, filled in from reference TRBV5-6 and TRBJ2-2, reads DAGVTQSPTHLIKTRGQQVTLRCSPKSGHDTVSWYQQALGQGPQFIFQYYEEEERQRGNFPDRFSGHQFPNYSSELNVNALLLGDSALYLCASNLGTTNTGELFFGEGSRLTVL.

DNA of the CDR3: TGTGCCAGCAGCTTAGGAACAGGGCGGTCCGAGCAGTACTTC. This gives the protein CASSLGTGRSEQYF. This rearrangement joins TRBV7-6 to TRBJ2-7; D possibly corresponds to TRBD1 (6 bases). Trimming removed 1 base from V and 6 bases from J, with 13 bases in between. Germline loops: CDR1 SGHVS, CDR2 FNYEAQ. The CDR3 is 14 amino acids.